This TCR beta chain was sequenced in a study of PD-L1 blockade in urothelial cancer. Background on the study: Patients' histories included 0 to 3 prior chemotherapy regimens. Analyses were performed on blood at 3 weeks after treatment start (the second dose) and at 6 weeks. Among blood samples, the median T cell count was some 150,000.

CDR1 is MNHEY and CDR2 is SVGAGI in the germline V gene. The trim removed 4 bases at V and 5 bases at J, leaving 4 bases unmatched. The CDR3 runs 14 residues. Time point given: peripheral blood 6 weeks after treatment start. Patients' cancers were locally advanced or metastatic urothelial carcinomas. TCRdb keeps only in-frame clones here, not all; method: immunoSEQ multiplex PCR. The sample holds around 100,000 clones; roughly 90% are singletons and the top ten take 3% to 4%. The clonotype was recovered from a man aged 60 to 75 with urothelial cancer. The V gene is TRBV6-5, the J gene TRBJ2-2; TRBD2 matches 7 bases. The sequencing used PBMCs, collected around atezolizumab (anti-PD-L1) treatment. The CDR3 here is CASSSKGGTGELFF. The CDR3 nucleotides read TGTGCCAGCAGTTCTAAGGGAGGGACCGGGGAGCTGTTTTTT.